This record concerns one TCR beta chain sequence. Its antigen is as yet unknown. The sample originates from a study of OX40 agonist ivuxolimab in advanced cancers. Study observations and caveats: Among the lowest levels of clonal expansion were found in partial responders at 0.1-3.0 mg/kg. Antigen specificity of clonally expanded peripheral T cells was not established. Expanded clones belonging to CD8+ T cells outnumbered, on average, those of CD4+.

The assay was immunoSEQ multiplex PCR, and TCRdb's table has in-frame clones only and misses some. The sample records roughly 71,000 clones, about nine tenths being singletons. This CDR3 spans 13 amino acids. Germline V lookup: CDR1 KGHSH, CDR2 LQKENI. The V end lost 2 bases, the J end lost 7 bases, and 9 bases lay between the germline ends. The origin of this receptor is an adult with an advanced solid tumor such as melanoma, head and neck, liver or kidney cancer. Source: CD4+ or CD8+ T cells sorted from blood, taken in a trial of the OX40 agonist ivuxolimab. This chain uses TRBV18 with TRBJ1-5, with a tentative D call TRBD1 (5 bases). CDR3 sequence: CASSPDSWQPQHF. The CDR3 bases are TGTGCCAGCTCACCAGACAGCTGGCAGCCCCAGCATTTT.